The following is a TCR beta chain sequence with its context. The record originates from a study of control samples from healthy donors and cancer patients. Sequencing used immunoSEQ multiplex PCR; TCRdb keeps in-frame clones, though not all of them. The data show about 40,000 clones, with about 94% seen just once and approximately 3.9% held by the top ten. The CDR3 is 15 amino acids. The germline V gene has CDR1 KGHSH and CDR2 LQKENI. With 1 base clipped from V and 1 base from J, the junction kept 2 bases outside the gene matches. The origin of this receptor is a woman in her fifties or sixties in good health. The V gene is TRBV18, the J gene TRBJ2-7; 9 bases align to TRBD1. The sequenced material came from blood. DNA for the CDR3: TGTGCCAGCTCACCACTGGGGACAGGGTCCTACGAGCAGTACTTC. Amino acids: CASSPLGTGSYEQYF.